This paragraph covers one T cell receptor beta chain sequence. The CDR3 spans 13 residues. Per the germline V gene, CDR1 is SGHTA and CDR2 is FQGNSA. The V and J ends lost 0 bases and 6 bases respectively, with 9 bases between them. The sample comes from a study of control samples from healthy donors and cancer patients. Sequencing used immunoSEQ multiplex PCR; TCRdb keeps in-frame clones, though not all of them. Of around 120,000 clones listed, approximately 91% were seen once; the top ten hold 7.8%. Sequencing was done on a sample of blood. The chain combines TRBV7-2 with TRBJ2-7; D remains unclear. The sequence came from a woman under 30 in good health. Here the CDR3 reads CASSLASGAEQYF. CDR3 coding DNA: TGTGCCAGCAGCTTAGCGTCAGGAGCCGAGCAGTACTTC.